This TCR beta chain emerged from a study of identical twins. Carrying unique molecular identifiers, the cDNA also gained a universal primer site through template switching. TCRdb re-called the 5' RACE reads through MiXCR, storing one row per CDR3 protein. The sample gives a few hundred thousand distinct CDR3 sequences, more than 8% of which show up once; roughly 7% is in the top ten. The germline gives CDR1 SGHRS, CDR2 YFSETQ. The V and J ends lost 5 bases and 5 bases, in that order; junction bases with no gene match: 11. The CDR3 has 16 residues. This clonotype was counted many times. The same specimen was also included in a second study, on yellow fever vaccine responses in identical twins.

The sequenced material came from CD8+ T cells sorted from blood. The chain links TRBV5-1 to TRBJ2-3; 10 bases match TRBD2. This TCR derives from a woman younger than 30 in good health. CDR3 residues: CASSFFLAGVEDTQYF. CDR3 nucleotide sequence: TGCGCCAGCAGTTTTTTTCTAGCGGGAGTGGAAGATACGCAGTATTTT.